This section outlines one T cell receptor beta chain sequence together with its context. The source of the sample is a study of Tregs in tolerant kidney transplant recipients. Thawed PBMCs were FACS-sorted into unstimulated CD4+CD25+CD127- regulatory T cells, CD4+CD25- non-regulatory cells, CD4 and CD8 cells. Using immunoSEQ multiplex PCR, the repertoire was profiled, and TCRdb retains in-frame clones only, with some absent. The data show some 60,000 clones, with about 83% seen just once and around 5.5% held by the top ten. Germline lookup yields CDR1 GTSNPN and CDR2 SVGIG (reference sequence). This CDR3 has 13 residues. V lost 2 bases, J lost 5 bases, and 12 bases lay in between.

The origin of this receptor is a human donor in good health. Sequencing used CD4+ T cells from blood. V is TRBV30 and J is TRBJ1-2; D call uncertain. The CDR3 DNA reads as TGTGCCTGGAGTCCGGGAGGCCTTTATGGCTACACCTTC. Its protein is CAWSPGGLYGYTF.